The clone carrying this T cell receptor (beta chain) was detected a few times. Sequencing used immunoSEQ multiplex PCR; TCRdb keeps in-frame clones, though not all of them. Of about 53,000 clones in the sample, approximately 91% are singletons; the top ten hold around 0.48%. These data are taken from a study of T cell changes during pregnancy in multiple sclerosis. V shed 5 bases and J 7 bases; nucleotides not matched to a gene: 5. Germline CDR1 is LGHNA and CDR2 is YNFKEQ. The CDR3 loop spans 14 amino acids. The chain combines TRBV4-2 with TRBJ1-5; 10 nucleotides line up with TRBD1. This clonotype was obtained from a female donor with multiple sclerosis, enrolled in a pregnancy study. The sequences come from CD4+ T cells from peripheral blood mononuclear cells, collected in the third trimester of pregnancy. CDR3: CASSGGTGAQPQHF. CDR3 coding DNA: TGTGCCAGCAGCGGCGGGACAGGGGCACAGCCCCAGCATTTT.